These T cell receptor beta chains were read from a single sample in a study of cytomegalovirus exposure and HLA in healthy donors. The method was immunoSEQ multiplex PCR; TCRdb's version includes in-frame clones alone and lacks a portion of them. Of 90,000 to 120,000 clones listed, over 75% were seen once; the top ten hold approximately 2.1%. Sequenced sample: PBMCs. Every receptor here comes from a man aged 25 to 40 in good health and CMV-seronegative. Both conserved end residues are part of each CDR3. The order of the fields is D gene, J gene, clone size, V gene, CDR3 DNA, CDR3 protein. The D gene is left open where the match is weak. For some rows the clone size is stated as once, few or many, or as a class when expanded; others skip it.

d_gene: .
j_gene: TRBJ1-6
abundance: .
v_gene: TRBV7-8
CDR3nt: TGTGCCAGCAGCCCGAGACAGAATTCACCCCTCCACTTT
CDR3aa: CASSPRQNSPLHF

d_gene: TRBD2
j_gene: TRBJ2-4
abundance: .
v_gene: TRBV11-2
CDR3nt: TGTGCCAGCAGCTCCAGAATAGCGGGAGCCAAAAACATTCAGTACTTC
CDR3aa: CASSSRIAGAKNIQYF

d_gene: .
j_gene: TRBJ1-2
abundance: .
v_gene: TRBV2
CDR3nt: TGTGCCAGACAGGGTTCTAACTATGGCTACACCTTC
CDR3aa: CARQGSNYGYTF

d_gene: TRBD2
j_gene: TRBJ2-2
abundance: .
v_gene: TRBV28
CDR3nt: TGTGCCAGCAGTTTATCCGCCTTTAGCGGGAGATGGACCGGGGAGCTGTTTTTT
CDR3aa: CASSLSAFSGRWTGELFF

d_gene: TRBD1
j_gene: TRBJ2-5
abundance: .
v_gene: TRBV9
CDR3nt: TGTGCCAGCAGCGTCGGACAGGGGGAGCAAGAGACCCAGTACTTC
CDR3aa: CASSVGQGEQETQYF

d_gene: .
j_gene: TRBJ1-5
abundance: .
v_gene: TRBV7-9
CDR3nt: TGTGCCAGCAGCTTAGGTGGGGGGGGTCAGCCCCAGCATTTT
CDR3aa: CASSLGGGGQPQHF

d_gene: .
j_gene: TRBJ1-2
abundance: few
v_gene: TRBV18
CDR3nt: TGTGCCAGCTCACCACCGGGACTCCCTTTTGGAGGCTACACCTTC
CDR3aa: CASSPPGLPFGGYTF

d_gene: TRBD1
j_gene: TRBJ2-7
abundance: .
v_gene: TRBV11-2
CDR3nt: TGTGCCAGCAGCTTAGCCGGGGGAGGGACAGGGGAGGGCGAGCAGTACTTC
CDR3aa: CASSLAGGGTGEGEQYF

d_gene: .
j_gene: TRBJ2-2
abundance: .
v_gene: TRBV5-1
CDR3nt: TGCGCCAGCAATAACGGGGGGCACACCGGGGAGCTGTTTTTT
CDR3aa: CASNNGGHTGELFF

d_gene: TRBD2
j_gene: TRBJ2-7
abundance: .
v_gene: TRBV7-2
CDR3nt: TGTGCCAGCAGCTTCCCGGGGACTAGCTACGAGCAGTACTTC
CDR3aa: CASSFPGTSYEQYF

d_gene: .
j_gene: TRBJ2-2
abundance: .
v_gene: TRBV7-9
CDR3nt: TGTGCCAGCACCCTGCGTACCGGGGAGCTGTTTTTT
CDR3aa: CASTLRTGELFF

d_gene: .
j_gene: TRBJ2-7
abundance: once
v_gene: TRBV7-8
CDR3nt: TGTGCCAGCAGCTTTTACACAGGGATGCGCGAGCAGTACTTC
CDR3aa: CASSFYTGMREQYF

d_gene: .
j_gene: TRBJ2-5
abundance: .
v_gene: TRBV4-1
CDR3nt: TGCGCCAGCAGCCAAGATGCGCGAGCAACCCAGTACTTC
CDR3aa: CASSQDARATQYF

d_gene: .
j_gene: TRBJ1-1
abundance: .
v_gene: TRBV11-2
CDR3nt: TGTGCCAGCAGCTTAGGGGACATACCAGCTTTCTTT
CDR3aa: CASSLGDIPAFF

d_gene: .
j_gene: TRBJ1-6
abundance: .
v_gene: TRBV10-3
CDR3nt: TGTGCCATCAGGCCAGGTTTAAGCGGTTCACCCCTCCACTTT
CDR3aa: CAIRPGLSGSPLHF

d_gene: .
j_gene: TRBJ1-1
abundance: .
v_gene: TRBV14
CDR3nt: TGTGCCAGCAGCCAGCTACAGGGCGAGGGCACTGAAGCTTTCTTT
CDR3aa: CASSQLQGEGTEAFF

d_gene: .
j_gene: TRBJ1-6
abundance: .
v_gene: TRBV2
CDR3nt: TGTGCCAGCAGTGACAGGACTGCCCATAATTCACCCCTCCACTTT
CDR3aa: CASSDRTAHNSPLHF

d_gene: .
j_gene: TRBJ1-4
abundance: few
v_gene: TRBV25-1
CDR3nt: TGTGCCAGCAGTAGACAGGCCCCTAATGAAAAACTGTTTTTT
CDR3aa: CASSRQAPNEKLFF

d_gene: TRBD2
j_gene: TRBJ2-7
abundance: .
v_gene: TRBV6-1
CDR3nt: TGTGCCAGCCCGGCGGTAAGCGGGGGTTCCTACGAGCAGTACTTC
CDR3aa: CASPAVSGGSYEQYF

d_gene: TRBD2
j_gene: TRBJ2-3
abundance: .
v_gene: TRBV28
CDR3nt: TGTGCCAGCAGTGAAGCGGGAGGCCGCACAGATACGCAGTATTTT
CDR3aa: CASSEAGGRTDTQYF

d_gene: TRBD1
j_gene: TRBJ2-6
abundance: .
v_gene: TRBV13
CDR3nt: TGTGCCAGCAGCTCTCCGACAGGGGGCAGCTCTGGGGCCAACGTCCTGACTTTC
CDR3aa: CASSSPTGGSSGANVLTF

d_gene: TRBD1
j_gene: TRBJ1-6
abundance: .
v_gene: TRBV5-1
CDR3nt: TGCGCCAGCAGCTTCGGGATGACAGGGGGCAGGTCACCCCTCCACTTT
CDR3aa: CASSFGMTGGRSPLHF

d_gene: .
j_gene: TRBJ1-1
abundance: few
v_gene: TRBV10-1
CDR3nt: TGCGCCAGCAGTGAGTCGGTAGGAGTAGCCACTGAAGCTTTCTTT
CDR3aa: CASSESVGVATEAFF

d_gene: TRBD2
j_gene: TRBJ2-1
abundance: .
v_gene: TRBV29-1
CDR3nt: TGCAGCGTCGGCGGACTAGCGGGGGCTGCAGAGCAGTTCTTC
CDR3aa: CSVGGLAGAAEQFF

d_gene: TRBD1
j_gene: TRBJ2-7
abundance: .
v_gene: TRBV6-1
CDR3nt: TGTGCCAGCAGTGGGGACGTAGGACAGGGGGCCTACGAGCAGTACTTC
CDR3aa: CASSGDVGQGAYEQYF

d_gene: .
j_gene: TRBJ1-5
abundance: .
v_gene: TRBV27
CDR3nt: TGTGCCAGCAGTTTAGGGTCCGGGGGTAATCAGCCCCAGCATTTT
CDR3aa: CASSLGSGGNQPQHF

d_gene: .
j_gene: TRBJ1-4
abundance: .
v_gene: TRBV6-1
CDR3nt: TGTGCCAGCAGTGAAATGAGTTATAATGAAAAACTGTTTTTT
CDR3aa: CASSEMSYNEKLFF

d_gene: .
j_gene: TRBJ1-5
abundance: .
v_gene: TRBV10-2
CDR3nt: TGCGCCAGCAGCGACAGACCTAATCAGCCCCAGCATTTT
CDR3aa: CASSDRPNQPQHF

d_gene: .
j_gene: TRBJ2-3
abundance: .
v_gene: TRBV7-9
CDR3nt: TGTGCCAGCAGCTTAGTTGTTAGCGGCACAGATACGCAGTATTTT
CDR3aa: CASSLVVSGTDTQYF

d_gene: TRBD2
j_gene: TRBJ2-1
abundance: .
v_gene: TRBV7-8
CDR3nt: TGTGCCAGCAGCCGCGGACTAGGTGTCTACAATGAGCAGTTCTTC
CDR3aa: CASSRGLGVYNEQFF

d_gene: TRBD2
j_gene: TRBJ2-1
abundance: .
v_gene: TRBV19
CDR3nt: TGTGCCAGTAGTCACAAGGGGCTAGCGGGCCCTAGCTCCTACAATGAGCAGTTCTTC
CDR3aa: CASSHKGLAGPSSYNEQFF

d_gene: TRBD2
j_gene: TRBJ2-3
abundance: .
v_gene: TRBV6-5
CDR3nt: TGTGCCAGCGTCGGCCAGCGGGAAAACACAGATACGCAGTATTTT
CDR3aa: CASVGQRENTDTQYF

d_gene: TRBD2
j_gene: TRBJ2-3
abundance: .
v_gene: TRBV6-6
CDR3nt: TGTGCCAGCTCTAGCGGGGGACTTACAGATACGCAGTATTTT
CDR3aa: CASSSGGLTDTQYF

d_gene: TRBD1
j_gene: TRBJ2-1
abundance: once
v_gene: TRBV18
CDR3nt: TGTGCCAGCTCACCAGCCGGGACAGGGGGCGTTGAGCAGTTCTTC
CDR3aa: CASSPAGTGGVEQFF

d_gene: .
j_gene: TRBJ2-7
abundance: few
v_gene: TRBV6-1
CDR3nt: TGTGCCAGCAGCCACTTAATGGAGGCCTACGAGCAGTACTTC
CDR3aa: CASSHLMEAYEQYF

d_gene: TRBD1
j_gene: TRBJ1-1
abundance: .
v_gene: TRBV25-1
CDR3nt: TGTGCCAGCAGTGAATGGACAGGGGCCACTGAAGCTTTCTTT
CDR3aa: CASSEWTGATEAFF

d_gene: .
j_gene: TRBJ2-4
abundance: .
v_gene: TRBV5-6
CDR3nt: TGTGCCAGCAGCCTCCAGTTGGCAACCAAAAACATTCAGTACTTC
CDR3aa: CASSLQLATKNIQYF

d_gene: TRBD2
j_gene: TRBJ2-5
abundance: .
v_gene: TRBV7-9
CDR3nt: TGTGCCAGCAGTCCCGGGAGGGGAAACCCCTCAGAGACCCAGTACTTC
CDR3aa: CASSPGRGNPSETQYF

d_gene: .
j_gene: TRBJ2-7
abundance: .
v_gene: TRBV5-1
CDR3nt: TGCGCCAGCAGCTTGGCGTCCGGAGGCGAGCAGTACTTC
CDR3aa: CASSLASGGEQYF

d_gene: TRBD1
j_gene: TRBJ2-3
abundance: .
v_gene: TRBV7-9
CDR3nt: TGTGCCAGCAGCCCGGGACAGTCTGTTTCAGATACGCAGTATTTT
CDR3aa: CASSPGQSVSDTQYF

d_gene: TRBD1
j_gene: TRBJ2-1
abundance: .
v_gene: TRBV28
CDR3nt: TGTGCCATCTATCGAGGGACAGGTTATAACAATGAGCAGTTCTTC
CDR3aa: CAIYRGTGYNNEQFF

d_gene: .
j_gene: TRBJ2-1
abundance: few
v_gene: TRBV10-2
CDR3nt: TGCGCCATTTCAACCACCAGCTCCTACAATGAGCAGTTCTTC
CDR3aa: CAISTTSSYNEQFF

d_gene: .
j_gene: TRBJ1-1
abundance: .
v_gene: TRBV5-4
CDR3nt: TGTGCCAGCAGCGGGACATTCATGAACACTGAAGCTTTCTTT
CDR3aa: CASSGTFMNTEAFF

d_gene: .
j_gene: TRBJ2-1
abundance: .
v_gene: TRBV5-1
CDR3nt: TGCGCCAGCAGCTTGGTAACGGTTGAGCAGTTCTTC
CDR3aa: CASSLVTVEQFF

d_gene: .
j_gene: TRBJ1-5
abundance: .
v_gene: TRBV19
CDR3nt: TGTGCCAGTAGTGATGACAGGATGGGCAATCAGCCCCAGCATTTT
CDR3aa: CASSDDRMGNQPQHF

d_gene: .
j_gene: TRBJ1-2
abundance: .
v_gene: TRBV25-1
CDR3nt: TGTGCCAGCAGTGAAGGCGGCAACTATGGCTACACCTTC
CDR3aa: CASSEGGNYGYTF

d_gene: TRBD2
j_gene: TRBJ2-3
abundance: .
v_gene: TRBV6-5
CDR3nt: TGTGCCAGCAGTTTAAGACTAGCGGACACAGATACGCAGTATTTT
CDR3aa: CASSLRLADTDTQYF

d_gene: .
j_gene: TRBJ1-1
abundance: .
v_gene: TRBV18
CDR3nt: TGTGCCAGCTCACCTGGACAGTACGGGAACACTGAAGCTTTCTTT
CDR3aa: CASSPGQYGNTEAFF

d_gene: TRBD1
j_gene: TRBJ1-6
abundance: .
v_gene: TRBV5-1
CDR3nt: TGCGCCAGCAGCTTGGATCCGGGTCAGGGGGATTCACCCCTCCACTTT
CDR3aa: CASSLDPGQGDSPLHF

d_gene: .
j_gene: TRBJ1-3
abundance: once
v_gene: TRBV30
CDR3nt: TGTGCCTGGAGGACCCCGAGGACTGCTGGAAACACCATATATTTT
CDR3aa: CAWRTPRTAGNTIYF